The sequence of this TCR beta chain was determined in a study of shared clonotypes between healthy human individuals. Study outcomes and limitations: For sorted subsets, rarefaction showed incomplete sequencing despite large depth. Sharing of clonotypes among donors was expected to vary with sequencing depth.

Produced via immunoSEQ multiplex PCR; TCRdb's table is partial and in-frame only. The sample contains approximately 600,000 clones, roughly 96% of which appear only once. Terminally differentiated effector memory CD45RA+ cells were left out of the naive CD8 fraction, which was CD45RO-negative and positively selected for CCR7. The CDR3 totals 19 residues. From germline, CDR1 is MRHNA and CDR2 SNTAGT. With 4 bases removed from V and 1 base from J, the gap between germline ends came to 26 bases. As regards this clone: Its specificity is unknown.

The specimen sequenced was naive CD8+ T cells sorted from blood. The chain employs TRBV6-4 and TRBJ2-7; D is uncertain. This TCR was sampled from a woman aged 25 to 39 in good health. The CDR3: CASSVWTARFNGFSYEQYF. CDR3 DNA: TGTGCCAGCAGTGTTTGGACGGCCCGCTTCAATGGGTTTTCCTACGAGCAGTACTTC.